The present entry profiles one TCR beta chain with its context. Its antigen is unidentified. Measured with immunoSEQ multiplex PCR; TCRdb has only the in-frame clones, and not every one. The sample includes 25,000 to 35,000 clones, about nine tenths of them seen just once. This sample is part of a study of neoadjuvant nivolumab and ipilimumab in lung cancer. About the study: The combination arm added day-1 ipilimumab 1 mg/kg to nivolumab 3 mg/kg on days 1, 15, 29. Study results and limitations: Compared with tumor-adjacent uninvolved lung, resected tumors showed greater richness and clonality. Blood richness before therapy tracked richness in tumors resected after neoadjuvant therapy.

Germline V CDR1 and CDR2: MNHNS, SASEGT. The CDR3 loop spans 14 amino acids. Trimming at V came to 5 bases and at J to 4 bases, leaving 5 bases not matched to a gene. The sequencing used peripheral blood, collected after neoadjuvant nivolumab, alone or with ipilimumab, at or shortly before surgery. The receptor's source is an adult with non-small cell lung cancer. V and J are TRBV6-1 and TRBJ1-1; 9 nucleotides match TRBD1. The CDR3, as DNA: TGTGCCAGCAGTCAACGACAGGGGGGCACTGAAGCTTTCTTT. This encodes CASSQRQGGTEAFF.